This T cell receptor (beta chain) came from a study of blood T cell repertoires in COVID-19. Study-wide background: PBMCs, B-cell-depleted T cells, or T cells were the source of the cDNA or gDNA that made up the material.

The method was immunoSEQ multiplex PCR; TCRdb's version includes in-frame clones alone and lacks a portion of them. The sample lists about 130,000 clones, 85% to 90% seen once, with around 4.5% in the top ten. Patients from Seattle were sampled longitudinally, starting during active infection. The CDR3 loop spans 16 amino acids. Germline V CDR1 and CDR2: MDHEN, SYDVKM. Trimming took 5 bases from V and 0 from J, leaving 13 bases between them. The sample consisted of peripheral blood. The chain is built from TRBV28 and TRBJ1-4; D may be TRBD1 (5 bases). This clonotype was sampled from a man in his sixties with COVID-19, enrolled during active disease. The CDR3 sequence: CASSLQTAPTNEKLFF. The CDR3, as DNA: TGTGCCAGCAGTCTCCAGACAGCCCCAACTAATGAAAAACTGTTTTTT.